The rows below give T cell receptor beta chains drawn from one sample of a study of tumor-infiltrating lymphocytes in oesophageal squamous cell carcinoma. TCRdb reprocessed the PCR reads with MiXCR, giving one entry per CDR3 protein. The profile shows over 13,000 distinct CDR3 sequences, roughly 49% of them singletons. Material for sequencing was esophageal tumor tissue. The receptors come from a male donor with esophageal squamous cell carcinoma. The CDR3 runs from the conserved cysteine through the conserved F or W. The D gene is left open where the match is weak. Size values are once, few and many counts, or a class for expanded clones, and some rows have none.

13,TRBV10-3,TRBJ1-4,-,medium-sized,CAISLTMNEKLFF,TGTGCCATCAGTCTGACAATGAACGAAAAACTGTTTTTT
13,TRBV7-6,TRBJ2-7,TRBD1,once,CASSGGQGGEQYF,TGTGCTAGCAGCGGAGGACAGGGGGGCGAGCAGTACTTC
12,TRBV11-2,TRBJ2-7,-,-,CASSPQAYEQYF,TGTGCCAGCAGCCCGCAGGCCTACGAGCAGTACTTC
15,TRBV7-2,TRBJ2-3,-,-,CASSSGGTPRDTQYF,TGTGCCAGCAGCTCCGGCGGGACCCCCAGGGATACGCAGTATTTT
13,TRBV7-6,TRBJ2-7,-,-,CASSRFPHYRQYF,TGTGCCAGCAGCCGATTCCCTCACTATCGGCAGTACTTC
13,TRBV10-2,TRBJ2-5,-,-,CASSGTTKETQYF,TGCGCCAGCAGTGGGACCACTAAAGAGACCCAGTACTTC
15,TRBV6-1,TRBJ2-2,-,medium-sized,CATLGKRAGTGELFF,TGTGCCACCCTGGGGAAGAGGGCAGGCACCGGGGAGCTGTTTTTT
14,TRBV18,TRBJ2-1,TRBD2,-,CASSPPGLAEEQFF,TGTGCCAGCTCACCCCCGGGGCTAGCGGAAGAGCAGTTCTTC
14,TRBV7-8,TRBJ2-7,-,few,CASSPTEGWYEQYF,TGTGCCAGCAGCCCCACAGAAGGTTGGTACGAGCAGTACTTC
19,TRBV6-5,TRBJ2-6,-,-,CASSYFRWAPDSGANVLTF,TGTGCCAGCAGTTACTTTCGTTGGGCACCCGACTCTGGGGCCAACGTCCTGACTTTC
16,TRBV7-6,TRBJ2-2,-,-,CASSLGASKNTGELFF,TGTGCCAGCAGCTTAGGGGCTAGCAAGAACACCGGGGAGCTGTTTTTT
13,TRBV6-1,TRBJ2-7,-,large,CASRDDSGWEQYF,TGTGCCAGCAGGGACGACTCTGGGTGGGAGCAGTACTTC
13,TRBV7-6,TRBJ1-1,-,-,CASSLQTNTEAFF,TGTGCCAGCAGCTTACAGACAAACACTGAAGCTTTCTTT
18,TRBV7-2,TRBJ2-1,-,-,CASSLVGGPMGLYNEQFF,TGTGCCAGCAGCTTAGTAGGGGGGCCTATGGGCCTGTACAATGAGCAGTTCTTC
15,TRBV7-6,TRBJ1-3,TRBD1,few,CASSRGQGQGNTIYF,TGTGCCAGCAGCAGGGGACAGGGGCAAGGAAACACCATATATTTT
15,TRBV7-2,TRBJ2-5,TRBD2,few,CASRVGLALKETQYF,TGTGCCAGCAGGGTTGGACTAGCCCTAAAAGAGACCCAGTACTTC
13,TRBV6-1,TRBJ2-1,-,medium-sized,CASKLQGGNEQFF,TGTGCCAGCAAGCTACAGGGAGGGAATGAGCAGTTCTTC
16,TRBV5-1,TRBJ1-2,TRBD1,-,CASSGPSGGGNYGYTF,TGCGCCAGCAGCGGACCCTCAGGGGGGGGGAACTATGGCTACACCTTC
13,TRBV6-4,TRBJ1-5,-,many,CASSVLLGQPQHF,TGTGCCAGCAGTGTCCTCCTGGGACAGCCCCAGCATTTT